This paragraph reports one T cell receptor (beta chain). This entry is derived from a study of blood T cell repertoires in COVID-19. The overall study: COVID-19 samples from acute and convalescent phases originated in the United States, Italy and Spain. PBMCs, B-cell-depleted T cells, or T cells were the source of the cDNA or gDNA that made up the material.

Trimming removed 6 bases from V and 4 bases from J; junction bases left unmatched: 8. The CDR3 has 13 residues. From germline, CDR1 is SQVTM and CDR2 ANQGSEA. In the original workflow: Nucleated cell counts were estimated from reference gene primer amplification. The assay was immunoSEQ multiplex PCR, and TCRdb's table has in-frame clones only and misses some. V and J calls and clone size are given by that table; D and trimming were obtained from the DNA. The profile covers approximately 350,000 clones, with roughly 90% appearing a single time and roughly 1.2% taken by the ten largest. The TCR sequence derives from a man aged 35-49 years with acute or convalescent COVID-19. The sequenced sample consisted of peripheral blood. This chain joins TRBV29-1 and TRBJ1-1; 7 bases fit TRBD1. CDR3 nucleotides: TGCAGCGTACCGACCGCAGGGGGCACTGAAGCTTTCTTT. Protein: CSVPTAGGTEAFF. Supplemented by reference TRBV29-1 and TRBJ1-1, the full variable domain reads SAVISQKPSRDICQRGTSLTIQCQVDSQVTMMFWYRQQPGQSLTLIATANQGSEATYESGFVIDKFPISRPNLTFSTLTVSNMSPEDSSIYLCSVPTAGGTEAFFGQGTRLTVV.